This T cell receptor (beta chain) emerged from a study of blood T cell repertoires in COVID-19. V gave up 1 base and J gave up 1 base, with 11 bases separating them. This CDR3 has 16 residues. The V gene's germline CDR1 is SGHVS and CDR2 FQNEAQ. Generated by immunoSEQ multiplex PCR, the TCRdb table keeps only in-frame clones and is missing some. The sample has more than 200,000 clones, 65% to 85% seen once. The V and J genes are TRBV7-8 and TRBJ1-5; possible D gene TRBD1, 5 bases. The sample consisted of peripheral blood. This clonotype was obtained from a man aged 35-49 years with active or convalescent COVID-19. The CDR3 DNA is TGTGCCAGCAGCTTAGAAGGCAGGGTGAGCAATCAGCCCCAGCATTTT. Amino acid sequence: CASSLEGRVSNQPQHF.